Shown below are 18 T cell receptor beta chains from a single sample sequenced in a study of early T cells in non-severe SARS-CoV-2 infection. TCRdb reanalysed the 5' RACE reads using MiXCR and keeps one entry per CDR3 protein. The sample lists 35,000 to 45,000 distinct CDR3 sequences, 8% to 10% occurring once. Sequencing was performed on whole blood. Receptors originate from an adult who was a healthcare worker with PCR-confirmed SARS-CoV-2 infection or an uninfected control (not recorded which).

In its sample, this clonotype was seen many times. This chain links TRBV9 with TRBJ2-2; D might be TRBD2 (6 bases). Germline V CDR1 and CDR2: SGDLS, YYNGEE. The CDR3 runs 19 residues. Trimming took off 0 bases at V and 5 bases at J, with 23 bases between the two ends. The CDR3 DNA sequence: TGTGCCAGCAGCGTAGATGACCTCATCTTGGCCGCGGGAACCGGGGAGCTGTTTTTT. This sequence encodes CASSVDDLILAAGTGELFF.

This clonotype turned up a few times. The chain has TRBV5-1 and TRBJ1-1, with 7 bases fitting TRBD1. Losses at the gene ends were 6 bases for V and 4 bases for J; bases not matched to a gene: 6. Germline V CDR1 and CDR2: SGHRS, YFSETQ. The CDR3 totals 13 residues. DNA of the CDR3: TGCGCCAGCACCCGGGACAGAGGCACTGAAGCTTTCTTT. It specifies CASTRDRGTEAFF.

The chain combines TRBV20-1 with TRBJ2-7; D might be TRBD2 (6 bases). This CDR3 spans 14 amino acids. Between the trimmed V and J ends, which lost 0 bases and 4 bases, there was a span of 13 bases. Per germline, CDR1 DFQATT and CDR2 SNEGSKA (reference sequence). The CDR3 spells CSARDSRTIYEQYF. The DNA for the CDR3 is TGCAGTGCTAGAGATAGCCGGACTATTTACGAGCAGTACTTC.

This clonotype appeared a few times. The CDR3 here is CAAIAGGGYNEQFF. The CDR3 coding sequence is TGTGCCGCAATAGCGGGGGGAGGATACAATGAGCAGTTCTTC. The rearrangement joins TRBV6-2 or TRBV6-3 to TRBJ2-1; 10 bases are shared with TRBD2. The J segment lost 4 bases and the V segment lost 11 bases, leaving 8 bases of the junction unmatched. The CDR3 covers 14 residues. Germline CDR1 reads MNHEY; CDR2 reads SVGEGT.

V usage is TRBV20-1 and J usage is TRBJ1-1; 8 bases align to TRBD1. The CDR3 extends over 12 amino acids. Germline loops: CDR1 DFQATT, CDR2 SNEGSKA (reference sequence). V lost 7 bases and J lost 6; bases outside the gene matches: 7. In DNA form, the CDR3 reads TGCAGTGTCAGTTCAGGGGGCTCTGAAGCTTTCTTT. This sequence encodes CSVSSGGSEAFF.

In this sample, this clonotype turned up once. J is TRBJ2-3 and V is TRBV7-2; 12 bases match TRBD2. Germline values: CDR1 SGHTA, CDR2 FQGNSA. V lost 2 bases, J lost 3 bases, and 0 bases stayed unmatched. This CDR3 is 15 amino acids long. The CDR3 sequence is CASSLTSGGTDTQYF. The CDR3, as DNA: TGTGCCAGCAGCTTAACTAGCGGGGGGACAGATACGCAGTATTTT.

In its sample, this clonotype was seen many times. The chain carries TRBV29-1 and TRBJ1-2; 9 bases are shared with TRBD1. In germline, CDR1 is SQVTM, CDR2 ANQGSEA. The CDR3 runs to 13 residues. Trimming cost V 6 bases and J 7 bases; bases outside gene matches: 9. DNA of the CDR3: TGCAGCGTGGCGGGACAGGGAAGAATTGGCTACACCTTC. Protein product: CSVAGQGRIGYTF. Looking up the rest from reference TRBV29-1 and TRBJ1-2 gives the full variable domain: SAVISQKPSRDICQRGTSLTIQCQVDSQVTMMFWYRQQPGQSLTLIATANQGSEATYESGFVIDKFPISRPNLTFSTLTVSNMSPEDSSIYLCSVAGQGRIGYTFGSGTRLTVV.

Many counts were recorded for this clonotype. The rearrangement links TRBV20-1 to TRBJ1-1; TRBD1 matches 10 bases. With 4 bases clipped from V and 4 bases from J, the junction kept 9 bases outside the gene matches. CDR1 and CDR2 from the germline V gene are DFQATT and SNEGSKA (reference sequence). The length of the CDR3 is 15 residues. For the CDR3, the DNA is TGCAGTGCTATTGCGGGACAGGGGACGGGCACTGAAGCTTTCTTT. It codes for CSAIAGQGTGTEAFF.

This clonotype was found many times. This chain joins TRBV2 and TRBJ2-6; D might be TRBD2 (5 bases). CDR1 and CDR2 (germline): SNHLY, FYNNEI. The V gene lost 11 bases and the J gene lost 1 base, with 18 bases spanning the gap. The CDR3 consists of 16 residues. The CDR3 nucleotides are TGTGCCGGTGCTAGAGGGCGCCTATCTGGGGCCAACGTCCTGACTTTC. This sequence encodes CAGARGRLSGANVLTF.

This clonotype was seen ten or more times. The chain joins TRBV10-3 to TRBJ2-1, with D uncertain. Per germline, CDR1 ENHRY and CDR2 SYGVKD. The CDR3 sequence is 14 residues long. Between the trimmed V and J ends, which lost 11 bases and 0 bases, there was a span of 14 bases. Here the CDR3 DNA reads TGTGCCGCCTCCGGGCCAAGCTCCTACAATGAGCAGTTCTTC. As protein: CAASGPSSYNEQFF.

This clonotype was counted ten times or more. The V and J genes are TRBV13 and TRBJ1-2; 7 nucleotides agree with TRBD1. The CDR3 is made up of 14 amino acids. V lost 2 bases to trimming and J lost 7 bases; unmatched junction nucleotides: 7. Germline assignment: CDR1 PRHDT and CDR2 FYEKMQ (reference sequence). CDR3 DNA: TGTGCCAGCAGCTTATCCAAGGGGGCCGGTGGCTACACCTTC. Protein: CASSLSKGAGGYTF.

This clonotype has at least ten counts. J is TRBJ1-1 and V is TRBV11-2; D is possibly TRBD1 (6 bases). CDR3 length: 14 residues. The V end was cut by 0 bases, the J end by 9 bases, with 14 bases between. Germline V gene sequence: CDR1 SGHAT, CDR2 FQNNGV. CDR3 region: CASSLEAGAHQAFF. The CDR3 DNA sequence: TGTGCCAGCAGCTTAGAGGCAGGGGCGCACCAAGCTTTCTTT.

The CDR3, as DNA: TGCGCCAGCAGCTCCCCGGGGACGGTGAACACCGGGGAGCTGTTTTTT. It translates to CASSSPGTVNTGELFF. The chain combines TRBV5-1 with TRBJ2-2, with D perhaps being TRBD1 or TRBD2 (5 bases each). V lost 3 bases and J 1 base, leaving 13 bases between the germline ends. The CDR3 consists of 16 residues. Germline CDR1 is SGHRS and CDR2 is YFSETQ.

This clonotype was seen ten or more times. The V and J genes are TRBV24-1 and TRBJ2-1, with D possibly being TRBD1 or TRBD2 (5 bases each). The V end lost 4 bases, the J end lost 11 bases, and 11 bases lay between the germline ends. The CDR3 has 12 residues. The germline V gene encodes CDR1 KGHDR and CDR2 SFDVKD. CDR3 sequence (DNA): TGTGCCACCAGTGAAGCCGGGACCAAGCAGTTCTTC. Translated, it gives CATSEAGTKQFF.

This clonotype was seen more than once but under ten times. The chain has TRBV28 and TRBJ2-1; no clear D. V was trimmed by 8 bases and J by 0 bases, leaving 5 bases between them. The CDR3 totals 12 residues. Germline loops: CDR1 MDHEN, CDR2 SYDVKM. CDR3 bases: TGTGCCAGCCGCTTCTCCTACAATGAGCAGTTCTTC. This encodes CASRFSYNEQFF.

This chain connects TRBV7-6 to TRBJ2-3; D is possibly TRBD2 (6 bases). Looked up from germline, CDR1 is SGHVS and CDR2 is FNYEAQ. V was cut by 5 bases and J by 0 bases, with 12 bases left in between. The CDR3 covers 15 residues. The CDR3 DNA follows: TGTGCCAGCAGCCGCCCCGGGACTAGCACAGATACGCAGTATTTT. Encoded protein: CASSRPGTSTDTQYF.

This clonotype was counted many times. The chain couples TRBV6-2 or TRBV6-3 to TRBJ1-1; a possible D gene is TRBD1 (6 bases). Germline assignment: CDR1 MNHEY and CDR2 SVGEGT. Trimming shortened V by 2 bases and J by 4 bases, and 14 bases separated the two germline ends. The CDR3 spans 15 residues. CDR3 bases: TGTGCCAGCAGTTACCCCCCTGGGGGGCGCACTGAAGCTTTCTTT. It encodes CASSYPPGGRTEAFF.

This clonotype has ten or more counts. The chain uses TRBV2 and TRBJ2-3; 9 nucleotides line up with TRBD2. Germline V lookup: CDR1 SNHLY, CDR2 FYNNEI. V lost 4 bases and J lost 4; bases outside the gene matches: 3. This CDR3 has 14 amino acids. The CDR3 spells CASSGASGADTQYF. CDR3 coding DNA: TGTGCCAGCAGTGGGGCTAGCGGGGCAGATACGCAGTATTTT.